The 3 T cell receptor beta chains presented below share a single source sample, sequenced in a study of blood T cell repertoires in COVID-19. Method: immunoSEQ multiplex PCR; TCRdb's copy keeps in-frame clones and lacks some. The table has 40,000 to 45,000 clones, roughly 92% seen once. The specimen was peripheral blood. Receptors were obtained from a man in his forties or fifties with active COVID-19.

This clone appeared a single time. The genes are TRBV7-3 and TRBJ2-3; 15 bases fit TRBD2. The CDR3 is 18 residues long. V trimming: 5 bases; J trimming: 3 bases; junction bases outside the gene matches: 9. The V gene's germline CDR1 is SGHTA and CDR2 FQGTGA. This CDR3 reads CASSPWTSGRAVTDTQYF. The CDR3 region has the DNA TGTGCCAGCAGCCCATGGACTAGCGGGAGGGCCGTAACAGATACGCAGTATTTT.

The chain joins TRBV19 to TRBJ2-5; D is unclear. Germline V lookup: CDR1 LNHDA, CDR2 SQIVND (reference sequence). Between the trimmed V and J ends, which lost 7 bases and 1 base, there was a span of 13 bases. The CDR3 loop spans 14 amino acids. The CDR3 DNA reads TGTGCCAGTAATATGAATGTGGCCCAAGAGACCCAGTACTTC. Amino acids: CASNMNVAQETQYF. Together with reference TRBV19 and TRBJ2-5, the CDR3 gives the full variable domain: DGGITQSPKYLFRKEGQNVTLSCEQNLNHDAMYWYRQDPGQGLRLIYYSQIVNDFQKGDIAEGYSVSREKKESFPLTVTSAQKNPTAFYLCASNMNVAQETQYFGPGTRLLVL.

The chain uses TRBV28 and TRBJ1-1, with D tentatively TRBD1 (6 bases). Germline V gene data show CDR1 as MDHEN and CDR2 as SYDVKM. This CDR3 comprises 14 residues. V lost 11 bases to trimming and J lost 5 bases, with 21 bases between them. CDR3: CAGSPGRGWTEAFF. The CDR3 bases are TGTGCCGGATCCCCGGGCAGGGGTTGGACTGAAGCTTTCTTT.